This TCR beta chain comes out of a study of blood T cell repertoires in COVID-19. Here immunoSEQ multiplex PCR was the method, and the copy in TCRdb shows in-frame clones only, minus some. The sample yields about 190,000 clones, around 84% seen once. The CDR3 runs to 14 residues. Germline lookup yields CDR1 LNHDA and CDR2 SQIVND (reference sequence). Trimming left V 5 bases short and J 10 bases short, with 20 bases between. This clonotype was obtained from a woman aged 30 to 39 who had been exposed to COVID-19. Sequenced sample: PBMCs or T cells enriched from blood (not recorded which). This rearrangement joins TRBV19 to TRBJ1-1; D may be TRBD1 (6 bases). The CDR3 DNA reads TGTGCCAGTAGTGGGATTCAGGGCCCCAGGGGAGCTTTCTTT. Its translation is CASSGIQGPRGAFF.